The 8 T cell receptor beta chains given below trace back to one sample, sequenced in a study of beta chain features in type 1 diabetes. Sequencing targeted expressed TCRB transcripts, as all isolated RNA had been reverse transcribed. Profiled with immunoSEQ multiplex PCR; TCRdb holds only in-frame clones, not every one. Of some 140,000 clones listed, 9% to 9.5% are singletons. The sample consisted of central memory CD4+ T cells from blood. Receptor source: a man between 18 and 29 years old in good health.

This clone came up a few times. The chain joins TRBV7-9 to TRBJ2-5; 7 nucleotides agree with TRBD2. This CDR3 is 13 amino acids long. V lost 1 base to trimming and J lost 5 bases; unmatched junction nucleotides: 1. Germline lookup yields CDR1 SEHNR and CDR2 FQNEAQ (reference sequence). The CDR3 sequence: CASSLVRGETQYF. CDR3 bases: TGTGCCAGCAGCTTAGTGCGGGGGGAGACCCAGTACTTC.

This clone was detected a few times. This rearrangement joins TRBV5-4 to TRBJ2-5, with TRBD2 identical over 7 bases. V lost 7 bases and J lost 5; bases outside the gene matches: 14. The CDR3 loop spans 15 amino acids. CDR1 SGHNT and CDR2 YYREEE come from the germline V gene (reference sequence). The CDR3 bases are TGTGCCAGCGGCAATCTAGCGGAAGGGAGGGAGACCCAGTACTTC. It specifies CASGNLAEGRETQYF.

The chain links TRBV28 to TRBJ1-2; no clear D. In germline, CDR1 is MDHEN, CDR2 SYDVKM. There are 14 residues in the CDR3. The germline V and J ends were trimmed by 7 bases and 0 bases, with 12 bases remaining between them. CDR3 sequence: CASKAGPANYGYTF. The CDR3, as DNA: TGTGCCAGCAAGGCAGGCCCCGCTAACTATGGCTACACCTTC.

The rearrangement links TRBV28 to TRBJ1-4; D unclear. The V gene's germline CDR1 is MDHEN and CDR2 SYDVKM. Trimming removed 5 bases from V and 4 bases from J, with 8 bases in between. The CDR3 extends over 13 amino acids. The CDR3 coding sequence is TGTGCCAGCAGTCTAGCTTATAATGAAAAACTGTTTTTT. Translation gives CASSLAYNEKLFF.

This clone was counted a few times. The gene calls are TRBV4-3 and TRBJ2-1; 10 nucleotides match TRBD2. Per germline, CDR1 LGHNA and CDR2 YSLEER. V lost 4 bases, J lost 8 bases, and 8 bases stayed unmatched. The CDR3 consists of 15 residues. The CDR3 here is CASSPQAGGRDEQFF. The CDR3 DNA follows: TGCGCCAGCAGCCCCCAAGCGGGGGGGCGGGATGAGCAGTTCTTC.

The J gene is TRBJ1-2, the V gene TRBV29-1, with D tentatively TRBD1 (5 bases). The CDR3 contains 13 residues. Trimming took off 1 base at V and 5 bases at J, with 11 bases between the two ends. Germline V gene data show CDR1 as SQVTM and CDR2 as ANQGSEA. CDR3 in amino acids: CSVEADRAYGYTF. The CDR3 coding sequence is TGCAGCGTTGAAGCCGACAGAGCTTATGGCTACACCTTC. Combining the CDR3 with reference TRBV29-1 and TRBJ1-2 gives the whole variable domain SAVISQKPSRDICQRGTSLTIQCQVDSQVTMMFWYRQQPGQSLTLIATANQGSEATYESGFVIDKFPISRPNLTFSTLTVSNMSPEDSSIYLCSVEADRAYGYTFGSGTRLTVV.

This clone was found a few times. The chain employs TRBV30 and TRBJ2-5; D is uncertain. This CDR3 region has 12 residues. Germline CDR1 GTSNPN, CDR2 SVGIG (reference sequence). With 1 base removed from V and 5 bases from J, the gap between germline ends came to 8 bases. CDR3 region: CAWSGQVETQYF. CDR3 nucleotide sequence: TGTGCCTGGAGTGGCCAGGTCGAGACCCAGTACTTC.

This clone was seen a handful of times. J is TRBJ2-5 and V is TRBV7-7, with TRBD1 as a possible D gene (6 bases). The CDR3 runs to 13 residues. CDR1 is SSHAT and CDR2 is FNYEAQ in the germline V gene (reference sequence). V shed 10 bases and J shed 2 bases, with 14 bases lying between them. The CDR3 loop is CATNRVIQETQYF. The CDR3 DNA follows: TGTGCCACCAACAGGGTAATTCAAGAGACCCAGTACTTC.